This T cell receptor beta chain emerged from a study of identical twins. TCRdb fed the 5' RACE reads into MiXCR, producing one record per CDR3 protein. Of 600,000 to 700,000 distinct CDR3 sequences in the sample, 21% were seen once. Regarding this clonotype: Its antigen is not known.

Study-level findings and limits: Whereas memory repertoires showed no such difference, abundant cord blood beta clonotypes carried fewer insertions.

A further study also used this sample, focusing on T cells expressing NK-cell markers. From that paper: Investigators obtained TCR beta repertoires from sorted CD3+CD56+NKG2C+, CD3+CD56+NKG2C- and CD3+CD56-NKG2C+ T cells. Topping the CD3+CD56-NKG2C+ fraction as well were these clonotypes, in a handful of donors.

The sequence came from a woman between 18 and 30 years old in good health. Sequencing was carried out using PBMCs.

The CDR3 DNA reads as TGTGCCAGCAGCTTAATGCCGATTGGGACAGGGACGGTCACCGGGGAGCTGTTTTTT. It codes for CASSLMPIGTGTVTGELFF. The rearrangement links TRBV7-3 to TRBJ2-2, with TRBD1 matching 9 bases. With 1 base clipped from V and 4 bases from J, the junction kept 13 bases outside the gene matches. This CDR3 has 19 residues. The germline CDR1 and CDR2 sequences are SGHTA and FQGTGA.